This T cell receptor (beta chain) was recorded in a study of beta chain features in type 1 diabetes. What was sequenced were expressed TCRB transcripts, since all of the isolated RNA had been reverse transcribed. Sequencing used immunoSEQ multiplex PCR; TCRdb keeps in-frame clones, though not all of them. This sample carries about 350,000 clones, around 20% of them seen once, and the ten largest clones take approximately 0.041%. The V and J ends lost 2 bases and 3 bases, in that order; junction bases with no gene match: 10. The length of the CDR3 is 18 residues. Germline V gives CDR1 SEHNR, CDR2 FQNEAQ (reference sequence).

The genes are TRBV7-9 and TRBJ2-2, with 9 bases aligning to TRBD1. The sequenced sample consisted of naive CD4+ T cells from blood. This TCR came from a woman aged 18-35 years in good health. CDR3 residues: CASSLTPGTGRDTGELFF. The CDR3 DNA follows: TGTGCCAGCAGCTTAACTCCAGGGACAGGGAGGGACACCGGGGAGCTGTTTTTT.